Presented here are 9 T cell receptor beta chains from one specimen sequenced in a study of blood T cell repertoires in COVID-19. Profiled with immunoSEQ multiplex PCR; TCRdb holds only in-frame clones, not every one. The sample consists of some 80,000 clones, over 75% of them appearing once. Material for sequencing was peripheral blood. These receptors originate from a man aged 80 or over with acute or convalescent COVID-19.

With regard to this clone: This sample also contains other DNA sequences that code for the same CDR3. The chain carries TRBV18 and TRBJ2-3, with 12 positions matching TRBD2. V was clipped by 3 bases and J by 3 bases; unmatched bases: 1. The CDR3 runs to 15 residues. In germline, CDR1 is KGHSH, CDR2 LQKENI. The CDR3, as DNA: TGTGCCAGCTCACCGCTAGCGGGGGGGACAGATACGCAGTATTTT. It specifies CASSPLAGGTDTQYF. Variable domain in full (rest from reference TRBV18 and TRBJ2-3): NAGVMQNPRHLVRRRGQEARLRCSPMKGHSHVYWYRQLPEEGLKFMVYLQKENIIDESGMPKERFSAEFPKEGPSILRIQQVVRGDSAAYFCASSPLAGGTDTQYFGPGTRLTVL.

The genes are TRBV6-5 and TRBJ1-2, with TRBD1 as a possible D gene (6 bases). There are 14 residues in the CDR3. Germline V gene data show CDR1 as MNHEY and CDR2 as SVGAGI. Trimming removed 6 bases at V and 3 bases at J, with 14 bases between. CDR3 protein: CASSSGTTDYGYTF. The CDR3 nucleotides are TGTGCCAGCAGCTCCGGGACAACCGACTATGGCTACACCTTC.

This chain joins TRBV6-5 and TRBJ1-3; the match to TRBD1 covers 7 bases. This CDR3 has 15 residues. J gave up 2 bases and V 0 bases, and 1 base lay outside the gene matches. The germline V gene has CDR1 MNHEY and CDR2 SVGAGI. The CDR3 sequence: CASSYSTGPGNTIYF. Written as DNA, the CDR3 is TGTGCCAGCAGTTACTCGACAGGGCCTGGAAACACCATATATTTT.

The genes are TRBV30 and TRBJ1-2, with D unresolved. With 0 bases removed from V and 0 bases from J, the gap between germline ends came to 17 bases. CDR3 length: 17 amino acids. From germline, CDR1 is GTSNPN and CDR2 SVGIG (reference sequence). CDR3 residues: CAWSVTLAGGPNYGYTF. CDR3 sequence (DNA): TGTGCCTGGAGTGTAACCCTGGCAGGAGGTCCTAACTATGGCTACACCTTC.

V is TRBV2 and J is TRBJ1-2, with D possibly matching TRBD1 (6 bases). Germline V gene data show CDR1 as SNHLY and CDR2 as FYNNEI. The CDR3 covers 15 residues. V was cut by 5 bases and J by 5 bases, with 18 bases left in between. As DNA, the CDR3 is TGTGCCAGCAGTACTCTTTTGACAGGTAGTTATGGCTACACCTTC. Translated: CASSTLLTGSYGYTF.

The chain carries TRBV2 and TRBJ1-2; unclear D gene. The CDR3 length is 13 residues. Trimming shortened V by 8 bases and J by 3 bases, and 13 bases separated the two germline ends. In germline, CDR1 is SNHLY, CDR2 FYNNEI. The CDR3 sequence is CASSPGIYYGYTF. CDR3 sequence (DNA): TGTGCCAGCTCCCCCGGGATTTACTATGGCTACACCTTC.

The V gene is TRBV14, the J gene TRBJ1-2; tentative D call: TRBD1 (5 bases). Germline-derived CDR1 and CDR2 are SGHDN and FVKESK. Trimming took off 1 base at V and 4 bases at J, with 13 bases between the two ends. This CDR3 contains 15 residues. CDR3 protein: CASSQASGPRYGYTF. In DNA, the CDR3 is TGTGCCAGCAGCCAAGCGTCAGGGCCACGCTATGGCTACACCTTC.

The V call is TRBV29-1, the J call TRBJ2-7, with D possibly TRBD2 on 5 matching bases. Trimming left V 3 bases short and J 4 bases short, with 13 bases between. CDR3 length: 13 amino acids. Per germline, CDR1 SQVTM and CDR2 ANQGSEA. The CDR3 DNA sequence: TGCAGCGTTGACATTAACGGAGGTTACGAGCAGTACTTC. The encoded protein is CSVDINGGYEQYF.

The rearrangement joins TRBV29-1 to TRBJ1-2, with TRBD1 matching 10 bases. CDR3 length: 16 residues. V trimming: 5 bases; J trimming: 6 bases; junction bases outside the gene matches: 15. Germline CDR1 SQVTM, CDR2 ANQGSEA. CDR3 DNA sequence: TGCAGCGTTCCCCGCACCCCGACAGGGGGCGCGGATGGCTACACCTTC. The encoded protein is CSVPRTPTGGADGYTF.